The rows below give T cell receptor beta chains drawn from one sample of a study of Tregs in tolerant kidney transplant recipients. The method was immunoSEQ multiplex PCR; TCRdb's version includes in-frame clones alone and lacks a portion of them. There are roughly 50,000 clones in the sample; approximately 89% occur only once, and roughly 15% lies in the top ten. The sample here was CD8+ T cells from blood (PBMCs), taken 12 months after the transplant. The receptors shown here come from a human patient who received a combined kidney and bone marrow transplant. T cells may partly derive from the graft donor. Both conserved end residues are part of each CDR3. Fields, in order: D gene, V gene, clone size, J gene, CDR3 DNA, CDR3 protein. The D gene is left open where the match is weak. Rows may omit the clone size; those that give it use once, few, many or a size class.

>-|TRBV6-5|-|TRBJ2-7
TGTGCCAGCAGTGACGGGGTTAACCCCTACGAGCAGTACTTC
CASSDGVNPYEQYF
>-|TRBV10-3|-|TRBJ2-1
TGTGCCATCAGTGACCCCGGAGGGACCCCCTACAATGAGCAGTTCTTC
CAISDPGGTPYNEQFF
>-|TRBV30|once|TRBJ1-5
TGTGCCTGGGGATGCGATCTCGGGAATCAGCCCCAGCATTTT
CAWGCDLGNQPQHF
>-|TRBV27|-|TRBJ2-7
TGTGCCAGCAGTTTATCGATTGCTACCGAGCAGTACTTC
CASSLSIATEQYF
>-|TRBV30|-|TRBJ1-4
TGTGCCTGGCTCCCCCGCGGGGCGGCTAATGAAAAACTGTTTTTT
CAWLPRGAANEKLFF
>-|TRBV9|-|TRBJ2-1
TGTGCCAGCAGTCCACAGGGAAGGACCCCCTTCAATGAGCAGTTCTTC
CASSPQGRTPFNEQFF
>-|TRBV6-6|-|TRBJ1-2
TGTGCCAGCAGTTTCGGAGGGGATGGCTACACCTTC
CASSFGGDGYTF
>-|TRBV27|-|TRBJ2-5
TGTGCCAGCAGTTTAGTAGGAGGGGAAGAGACCCAGTACTTC
CASSLVGGEETQYF
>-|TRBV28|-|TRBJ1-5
TGTGCCAGCAGTCCTCACTTGGTCCGGGGGGCTAATCAGCCCCAGCATTTT
CASSPHLVRGANQPQHF
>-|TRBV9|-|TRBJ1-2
TGTGCCAGCAGCGTAGATGAGGGGACCCCAGGGGCTGGCTACACCTTC
CASSVDEGTPGAGYTF
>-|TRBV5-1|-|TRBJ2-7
TGCGCCAGCAGCTTGGGACGGGGGGCATTCTACGAGCAGTACTTC
CASSLGRGAFYEQYF
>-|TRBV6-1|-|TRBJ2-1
TGTGCCAGCAGCTACTACGAGGATGAGCAGTTCTTC
CASSYYEDEQFF
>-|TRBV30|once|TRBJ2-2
TGTGCCACCCTTAAGGAGGACACCGGGGAGCTGTTTTTT
CATLKEDTGELFF
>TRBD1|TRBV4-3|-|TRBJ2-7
TGCGCCAGCAGCCAGTACCGACAGGGTTTCTACGAGCAGTACTTC
CASSQYRQGFYEQYF
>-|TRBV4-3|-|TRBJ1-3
TGCGCCAGCAGCCAAGCAGGGGTCCCTGGAAACACCATATATTTT
CASSQAGVPGNTIYF
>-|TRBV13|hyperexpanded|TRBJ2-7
TGTGCCAGCGGACGGGACTCGGAGGGCTCCTACGAGCAGTACTTC
CASGRDSEGSYEQYF
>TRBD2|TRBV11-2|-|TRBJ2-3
TGTGCCAGCAGCCAAACTTCGCTAGCGGGAGATACAACAGATACGCAGTATTTT
CASSQTSLAGDTTDTQYF
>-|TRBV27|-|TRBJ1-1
TGTGCCAGCAGTTTTTTGGGCCTACTCACTGAAGCTTTCTTT
CASSFLGLLTEAFF
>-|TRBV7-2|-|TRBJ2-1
TGTGCCAGCAGCTTTAGCTTCCGCGGGGATGAGCAGTTCTTC
CASSFSFRGDEQFF
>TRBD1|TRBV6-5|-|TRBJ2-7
TGTGCCAGCAGTTACGGGACAGGGGGCGGCTACGAGCAGTACTTC
CASSYGTGGGYEQYF
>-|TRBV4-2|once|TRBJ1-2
TGTGCCAGCAGCCAACACGCATTTGATTCCGGGATAGATAATGGCTACACCTTC
CASSQHAFDSGIDNGYTF
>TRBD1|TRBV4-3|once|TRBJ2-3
TGCGCCAGCAGCCTTGGACAGGAGAGCACAGATACGCAGTATTTT
CASSLGQESTDTQYF
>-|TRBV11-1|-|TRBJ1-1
TGTGCCAGCAGCTTAGGTCCCTCGAACACTGAAGCTTTCTTT
CASSLGPSNTEAFF
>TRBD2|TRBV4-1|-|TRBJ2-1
TGCGCCAGCAGCCAAAGAGCGGGAGGGCCTGGGACCTACAATGAGCAGTTCTTC
CASSQRAGGPGTYNEQFF
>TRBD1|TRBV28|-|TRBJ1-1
TGTGCCAGCAGGGGGACAGGTGGAACTGAAGCTTTCTTT
CASRGTGGTEAFF
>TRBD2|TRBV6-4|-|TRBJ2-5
TGTGCCAGCAGTGACACTAGCGGGGGCCAAGAGACCCAGTACTTC
CASSDTSGGQETQYF
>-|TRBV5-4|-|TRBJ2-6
TGTGCCAGCAGCTTGGCCGGGACACGCGGGGCCAACGTCCTGACTTTC
CASSLAGTRGANVLTF
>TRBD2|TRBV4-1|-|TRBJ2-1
TGCGCCAGCAGCCAAGACGGCACGGGACTAGCGGGTTACAATGAGCAGTTCTTC
CASSQDGTGLAGYNEQFF
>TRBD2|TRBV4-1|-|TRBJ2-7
TGCGCCAGCAGCCAAGCGGGGGGGCGCGGCGAGCAGTACTTC
CASSQAGGRGEQYF
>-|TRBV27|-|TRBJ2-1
TGTGCCAGCAGTCGGGGAGGAGGATACAATGAGCAGTTCTTC
CASSRGGGYNEQFF
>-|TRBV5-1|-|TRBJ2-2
TGCGCCAGCAGCTTGATAGCGTACACCGGGGAGCTGTTTTTT
CASSLIAYTGELFF
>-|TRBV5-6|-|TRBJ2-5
TGTGCCAGCACGGGACTGAGCCAAGAGACCCAGTACTTC
CASTGLSQETQYF
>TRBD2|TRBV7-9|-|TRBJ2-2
TGTGCCAGCAGGAGACTAGCGGGATCAACCGGGGAGCTGTTTTTT
CASRRLAGSTGELFF
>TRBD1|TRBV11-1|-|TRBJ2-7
TGTGCCAGCAGCGGGGACAGGGCGCACGAGCAGTACTTC
CASSGDRAHEQYF
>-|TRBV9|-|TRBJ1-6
TGTGCCAGCAGTGCCGGACAGCCGTCCTTTAACTCACCCCTCCACTTT
CASSAGQPSFNSPLHF
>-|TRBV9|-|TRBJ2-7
TGTGCCAGCAGCGTAGGACCTACACTCGGATCGAGGTACGAGCAGTACTTC
CASSVGPTLGSRYEQYF
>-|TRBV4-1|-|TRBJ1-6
TGCGCCAGCAGCCTTTCCGGGGATTCACCCCTCCACTTT
CASSLSGDSPLHF
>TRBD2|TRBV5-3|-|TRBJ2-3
TGTGCCAGAAGCTTGTTAGGGGTAGCGGGCGACACCTCTAGCACAGATACGCAGTATTTT
CARSLLGVAGDTSSTDTQYF
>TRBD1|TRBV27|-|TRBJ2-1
TGTGCCAGCAGTTTACAGACAGGGGTTTATGAGCAGTTCTTC
CASSLQTGVYEQFF
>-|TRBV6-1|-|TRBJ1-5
TGTGCCAGCAAGGAGGGAGGGAGCAACCAGCCCCAGCATTTT
CASKEGGSNQPQHF
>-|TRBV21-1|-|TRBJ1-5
TGTGCCAGCTGGGGACAGGGACGATTTGGCAATCAGCCCCAGCATTTT
CASWGQGRFGNQPQHF
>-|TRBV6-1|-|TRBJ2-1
TGTGCCAGCAGTGACCACAGGGTAAGCTCCTACAATGAGCAGTTCTTC
CASSDHRVSSYNEQFF
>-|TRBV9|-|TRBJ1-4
TGTGCCAGCAGCGCGGCGGGGGGAAATGAAAAACTGTTTTTT
CASSAAGGNEKLFF
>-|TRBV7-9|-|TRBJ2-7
TGTGCCAGCAGCTTTATGCTAGACCAGACCTACGAGCAGTACTTC
CASSFMLDQTYEQYF
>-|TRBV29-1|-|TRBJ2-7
TGCAGCGTTGGGAGGGACGGCTACGAGCAGTACTTC
CSVGRDGYEQYF